This TCR beta chain was captured in a study of cytomegalovirus exposure and HLA in healthy donors. Study-wide points: Within the data, a cluster of highly shared sequence variants was likely a sequencing artifact. A further, later analysis showed that HLA-associated TCR beta chains (compared with equally common others) were more clonally expanded. What TCR beta sequences reportedly achieved was accurate prediction of HLA-A and HLA-B alleles in most subjects.

About this clone: Its antigen is undetermined.

Those who donated were healthy bone marrow donors. Primers included in the PCR were 60 Vbeta and 13 Jbeta primers. Sequencing used immunoSEQ multiplex PCR; TCRdb keeps in-frame clones, though not all of them. The sample lists under 150,000 clones, roughly 76% occurring once. The sequencing sample was made of PBMCs. This clonotype was obtained from a woman aged 40 to 49 in good health and CMV-seronegative.

CDR3 region: CARSLARQGMDYEQYF. CDR3 DNA: TGTGCCAGAAGCTTGGCTAGACAGGGAATGGACTACGAGCAGTACTTC. The chain carries TRBV5-3 and TRBJ2-7; TRBD1 matches at 7 bases. TRBV5-3 is sorted into the ORF group, with uncertain function. The trim removed 0 bases at V and 3 bases at J, leaving 9 bases unmatched. The CDR3 has 16 residues.